What follows describes a single T cell receptor beta chain. The protocol was immunoSEQ multiplex PCR, while the TCRdb copy is restricted to in-frame clones and leaves out a portion. The sample contains fewer than 400,000 clones, roughly 80% of which appear only once. Treatment noted: some 19 received Ad26.COV2.S at low or high dose, single or two shots; about 5 received placebo; per-sample allocation not given. Day 63 after the first vaccine or placebo injection was the time point for sampling. A Boston donor was an adult aged 18-55 years. This record belongs to a study of Ad26.COV2.S vaccination and SARS-CoV-2 variants. Across the study: As a participant in COV1001, the donor was in the Ad26.COV2.S trial arm. Intramuscularly, Ad26.COV2.S was given either once or twice, 56 days apart.

The TCR was taken from a person aged 18-65 years who received the Ad26.COV2.S COVID-19 vaccine or a placebo. This specimen consisted of peripheral blood, obtained in a trial of Ad26.COV2.S vaccine versus placebo.

The CDR3 protein is CASSERTGFGGTGELFF. The CDR3 coding sequence is TGCGCCAGCAGCGAAAGGACCGGTTTCGGTGGCACCGGGGAGCTGTTTTTT. This chain uses TRBV4-1 with TRBJ2-2; no reliable D call. This CDR3 contains 17 residues. From germline, CDR1 is MGHRA and CDR2 YSYEKL. V dropped 5 bases and J dropped 4 bases, with 20 bases sitting between them.